The 20 T cell receptor beta chains below were found in one sample sequenced in a study of blood T cell repertoires in COVID-19. Only in-frame clones appear in the TCRdb table, and some are missing; sequencing was by immunoSEQ multiplex PCR. The sample has approximately 320,000 clones, approximately 85% seen once; the top ten hold roughly 7.8%. The specimen sequenced was peripheral blood. Source of these receptors: a human donor in a cohort sampled during active COVID-19.

The rearrangement uses TRBV7-3 and TRBJ2-7; 8 bases line up with TRBD1. The CDR3 covers 16 residues. The germline CDR1 and CDR2 sequences are SGHTA and FQGTGA. After removal of 4 bases from V and 3 bases from J, the junction contained 11 bases not matched to a gene. The CDR3 loop reads CASSSTQGAQIYEQYF. The CDR3, as DNA: TGTGCCAGCAGCTCCACCCAGGGGGCGCAAATCTACGAGCAGTACTTC. Looking up the rest from reference TRBV7-3 and TRBJ2-7 gives the full variable domain: GAGVSQTPSNKVTEKGKYVELRCDPISGHTALYWYRQSLGQGPEFLIYFQGTGAADDSGLPNDRFFAVRPEGSVSTLKIQRTERGDSAVYLCASSSTQGAQIYEQYFGPGTRLTVT.

The chain employs TRBV15 and TRBJ1-6; a weak D match, TRBD1 (6 bases). CDR1 LNHNV and CDR2 YYDKDF come from the germline V gene (reference sequence). V was cut by 0 bases and J by 9 bases, with 12 bases left in between. The CDR3 runs to 15 residues. DNA for the CDR3: TGTGCCACCAGCAGAGAGGGGGGGCTTAGTTCACCCCTCCACTTT. It specifies CATSREGGLSSPLHF.

This clone was observed a handful of times. J is TRBJ2-7 and V is TRBV12-3 or TRBV12-4; possibly TRBD1 for D (6 bases). The CDR3 is 13 residues long. V was shortened by 6 bases and J by 3 bases, with 12 bases between the two germline ends. In nucleotides, the CDR3 is TGTGCCAGCAGCTTACAGGGCCTCTACGAGCAGTACTTC. Protein product: CASSLQGLYEQYF.

The chain couples TRBV3-1 (or the pseudogene TRBV3-2) to TRBJ1-2; a possible D gene is TRBD1 (6 bases). Germline V gene data show CDR1 as LGHDT and CDR2 as YNNKEL (reference sequence). The CDR3 sequence is 14 residues long. The germline V and J ends were trimmed by 4 bases and 6 bases, with 15 bases remaining between them. CDR3 sequence reads: CASSPLGASNGYTF. The CDR3 DNA sequence: TGTGCCAGCAGCCCCCTGGGGGCGTCGAATGGCTACACCTTC.

This sequence joins TRBV19 and TRBJ2-7; no clear D gene. The CDR3 totals 14 residues. Looked up from germline, CDR1 is LNHDA and CDR2 is SQIVND (reference sequence). Deletions cut 3 bases from V and 3 bases from J, with 12 bases between. CDR3 amino acids: CASSIRYEVYEQYF. In DNA form, the CDR3 reads TGTGCCAGTAGTATTAGGTACGAGGTCTACGAGCAGTACTTC.

The chain uses TRBV19 and TRBJ2-6; tentatively, D is TRBD2 (5 bases). Germline V CDR1 and CDR2: LNHDA, SQIVND (reference sequence). The CDR3 loop spans 16 amino acids. Trimming cost V 4 bases and J 0 bases, with 10 bases left between them. CDR3 protein: CASSTGKVSGANVLTF. The DNA of the CDR3 is TGTGCCAGTAGTACGGGAAAGGTCTCTGGGGCCAACGTCCTGACTTTC.

The DNA for the CDR3 is TGTGCCAGCAGTTACTGGGGGGAACCAGAGACCCAGTACTTC. It translates to CASSYWGEPETQYF. The chain uses TRBV6-2 or TRBV6-3 and TRBJ2-5; maybe TRBD2 (6 bases). The CDR3 runs to 14 residues. Per the germline V gene, CDR1 is MNHEY and CDR2 is SVGEGT. With 1 base removed from V and 4 bases from J, the gap between germline ends came to 10 bases.

Here the CDR3 DNA reads TGTGCCAGCAGCTTAGGGACAGGGCAAAAACTGTTTTTT. Residues: CASSLGTGQKLFF. This sequence joins TRBV13 and TRBJ1-4, with 7 bases aligning to TRBD1. V shed 0 bases, J shed 9 bases, and the junction held 1 base outside the gene matches. Germline V CDR1 and CDR2: PRHDT, FYEKMQ (reference sequence). The length of the CDR3 is 13 residues.

The chain uses TRBV19 and TRBJ2-2, with 7 nucleotides matching TRBD1. Germline lookup yields CDR1 LNHDA and CDR2 SQIVND (reference sequence). Losses at the gene ends were 10 bases for V and 4 bases for J; bases not matched to a gene: 12. The CDR3 is 15 amino acids. The CDR3 reads CATRAIQGSTGELFF. CDR3 DNA sequence: TGTGCCACTAGGGCCATACAGGGGTCCACCGGGGAGCTGTTTTTT.

J is TRBJ1-6 and V is TRBV2; 7 nucleotides line up with TRBD1. The CDR3 is made up of 14 amino acids. V was pared by 3 bases and J by 5 bases, with 1 base of the junction left unmatched. Germline CDR1 SNHLY, CDR2 FYNNEI. The CDR3 is CASSDRGNNSPLHF. CDR3 DNA: TGTGCCAGCAGTGACAGGGGGAATAATTCACCCCTCCACTTT.

The chain combines TRBV7-2 with TRBJ1-2; D is unclear. V dropped 3 bases and J dropped 4 bases, with 6 bases sitting between them. Per germline, CDR1 SGHTA and CDR2 FQGNSA. The CDR3 extends over 12 amino acids. CDR3 sequence (DNA): TGTGCCAGCAGCTTTGAGGGCTATGGCTACACCTTC. It translates to CASSFEGYGYTF.

This chain links TRBV6-5 with TRBJ1-1; D may be TRBD1 (6 bases). This CDR3 has 15 amino acids. Germline CDR1 and CDR2: MNHEY and SVGAGI. V was clipped by 7 bases and J by 5 bases, with 20 bases between them. Here the CDR3 DNA reads TGTGCCAGCACGGAGGCCCCGGGGGGCTATACTGAAGCTTTCTTT. Translation gives CASTEAPGGYTEAFF.

V usage is TRBV10-3 and J usage is TRBJ2-1; D possibly corresponds to TRBD2 (6 bases). The V end was cut by 6 bases, the J end by 3 bases, with 15 bases between. The CDR3 is 15 residues long. The germline gives CDR1 ENHRY, CDR2 SYGVKD. CDR3 in amino acids: CAIRGSGPLYNEQFF. The DNA for the CDR3 is TGTGCCATCAGGGGTAGCGGCCCCCTCTACAATGAGCAGTTCTTC.

The J gene is TRBJ1-1, the V gene TRBV19, with D tentatively TRBD1 (6 bases). The CDR3 contains 16 residues. CDR1 and CDR2 from the germline V gene are LNHDA and SQIVND (reference sequence). V dropped 5 bases and J dropped 1 base, with 17 bases sitting between them. The CDR3 sequence is CASSALQGIGNTEAFF. CDR3 nucleotides: TGTGCCAGTAGTGCCTTACAGGGCATAGGGAACACTGAAGCTTTCTTT.

The chain uses TRBV24-1 and TRBJ2-2, with D unresolved. Germline assignment: CDR1 KGHDR and CDR2 SFDVKD. V was clipped by 5 bases and J by 4 bases, with 13 bases between them. The CDR3 extends over 15 amino acids. CDR3 in DNA: TGTGCCACCAGTGCCCCCGAGGCGGCCACCGGGGAGCTGTTTTTT. This codes for CATSAPEAATGELFF.

The gene calls are TRBV7-2 and TRBJ1-4, with 9 bases that match TRBD1. CDR1 SGHTA and CDR2 FQGNSA come from the germline V gene. This CDR3 is built from 17 residues. J lost 3 bases, V lost 5 bases, and 10 bases had no gene match. Here the CDR3 reads CASSTPRGQGSNEKLFF. The CDR3 nucleotides read TGTGCCAGCAGCACCCCCCGAGGACAGGGGTCTAATGAAAAACTGTTTTTT. Full variable domain (remainder filled in from reference TRBV7-2 and TRBJ1-4): GAGVSQSPSNKVTEKGKDVELRCDPISGHTALYWYRQSLGQGLEFLIYFQGNSAPDKSGLPSDRFSAERTGGSVSTLTIQRTQQEDSAVYLCASSTPRGQGSNEKLFFGSGTQLSVL.

The chain recombines TRBV6-5 with TRBJ1-6, with a weak D call TRBD1 (5 bases). The ends were cut back, 3 bases at V and 8 bases at J, with 8 bases in the middle. CDR1 MNHEY and CDR2 SVGAGI come from the germline V gene. The CDR3 consists of 13 residues. Here the CDR3 DNA reads TGTGCCAGCAGTTATCGGGGGGATTCACCCCTCCACTTT. Encoded protein: CASSYRGDSPLHF.

This sequence joins TRBV13 and TRBJ1-1; 9 positions agree with TRBD1. From germline, CDR1 is PRHDT and CDR2 FYEKMQ (reference sequence). The CDR3 loop spans 13 amino acids. The J segment lost 10 bases and the V segment lost 5 bases, leaving 8 bases of the junction unmatched. The CDR3 loop is CASSLGQGPSAFF. CDR3 nucleotides: TGTGCCAGCAGCCTGGGACAGGGTCCCTCAGCTTTCTTT.

V and J are TRBV6-5 and TRBJ1-1; maybe TRBD1 (5 bases). The CDR3 runs 12 residues. Germline assignment: CDR1 MNHEY and CDR2 SVGAGI. V dropped 7 bases and J dropped 7 bases, with 13 bases sitting between them. The CDR3 loop is CASIIEGVEAFF. The CDR3 bases are TGTGCCAGCATAATAGAAGGGGTTGAAGCTTTCTTT.

The J gene is TRBJ2-7, the V gene TRBV6-4, with 9 bases identical to TRBD2. Germline values: CDR1 MRHNA, CDR2 SNTAGT. The CDR3 totals 15 residues. Unmatched junction bases numbered 5, after V lost 5 bases and J lost 0 bases. For the CDR3, the DNA is TGTGCCAGCAGTATTCTAGCGGGGAGCTCCTACGAGCAGTACTTC. It codes for CASSILAGSSYEQYF.